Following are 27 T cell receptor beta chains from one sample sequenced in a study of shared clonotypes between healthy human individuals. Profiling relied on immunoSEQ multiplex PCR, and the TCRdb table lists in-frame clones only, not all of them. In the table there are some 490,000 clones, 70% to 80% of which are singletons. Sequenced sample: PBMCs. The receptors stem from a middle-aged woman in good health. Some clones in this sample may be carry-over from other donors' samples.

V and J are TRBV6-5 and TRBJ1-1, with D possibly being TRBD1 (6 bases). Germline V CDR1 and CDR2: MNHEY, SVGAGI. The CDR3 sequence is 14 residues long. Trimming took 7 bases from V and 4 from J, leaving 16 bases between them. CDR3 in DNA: TGTGCCAGCACTATAACCCAGGGGAGCACTGAAGCTTTCTTT. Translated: CASTITQGSTEAFF.

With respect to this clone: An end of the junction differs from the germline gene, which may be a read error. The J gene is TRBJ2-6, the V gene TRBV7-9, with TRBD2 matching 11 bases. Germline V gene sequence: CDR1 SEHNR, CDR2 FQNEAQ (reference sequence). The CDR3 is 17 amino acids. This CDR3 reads CASSVAGGPPGANVLTF. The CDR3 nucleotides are TGTGCCAGCAGCGTAGCGGGAGGGCCCCCCGGGGCCAACGTCCTGACTTTC.

CDR3 DNA: TGTGCCACCCTCACAGGGGATTACCACAATGAGCAGTTCTTC. This codes for CATLTGDYHNEQFF. The rearrangement links TRBV21-1 to TRBJ2-1; the table assigns TRBD1, which was not confirmed against the DNA. TRBV21-1 is tagged as a pseudogene. The length of the CDR3 is 14 residues.

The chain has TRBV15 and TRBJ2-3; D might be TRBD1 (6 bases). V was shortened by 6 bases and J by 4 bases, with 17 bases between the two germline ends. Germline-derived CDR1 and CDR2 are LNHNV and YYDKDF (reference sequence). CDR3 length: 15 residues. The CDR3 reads CATSTSGDRADTQYF. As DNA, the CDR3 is TGTGCCACCAGTACTTCAGGGGATCGGGCAGATACGCAGTATTTT.

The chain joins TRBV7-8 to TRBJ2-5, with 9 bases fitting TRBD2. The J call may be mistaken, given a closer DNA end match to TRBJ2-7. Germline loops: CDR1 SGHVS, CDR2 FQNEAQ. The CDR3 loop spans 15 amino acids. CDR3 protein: CASSPREGESYEQYF. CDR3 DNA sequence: TGTGCCAGCAGCCCGCGGGAGGGTGAGTCCTACGAGCAGTACTTC.

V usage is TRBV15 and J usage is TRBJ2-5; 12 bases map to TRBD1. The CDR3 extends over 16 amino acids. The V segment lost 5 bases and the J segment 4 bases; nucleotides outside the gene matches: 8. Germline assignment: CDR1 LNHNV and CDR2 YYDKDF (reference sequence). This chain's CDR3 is CATSQGTGGTGETQYF. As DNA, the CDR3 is TGTGCCACCAGCCAAGGGACAGGGGGCACGGGAGAGACCCAGTACTTC.

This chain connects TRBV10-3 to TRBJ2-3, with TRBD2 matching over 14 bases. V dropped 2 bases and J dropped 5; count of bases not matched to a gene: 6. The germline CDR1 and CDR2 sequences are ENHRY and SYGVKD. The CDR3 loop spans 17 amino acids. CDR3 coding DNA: TGTGCCATCAGTGAGCCGGGACTAGCGGGAGCGGGAGATACGCAGTATTTT. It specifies CAISEPGLAGAGDTQYF.

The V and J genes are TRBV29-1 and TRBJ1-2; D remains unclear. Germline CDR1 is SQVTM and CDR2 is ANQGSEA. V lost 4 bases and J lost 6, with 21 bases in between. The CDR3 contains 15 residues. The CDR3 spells CSVVGFRGYSDGYTF. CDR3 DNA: TGCAGCGTTGTGGGTTTCCGAGGGTATTCGGATGGCTACACCTTC.

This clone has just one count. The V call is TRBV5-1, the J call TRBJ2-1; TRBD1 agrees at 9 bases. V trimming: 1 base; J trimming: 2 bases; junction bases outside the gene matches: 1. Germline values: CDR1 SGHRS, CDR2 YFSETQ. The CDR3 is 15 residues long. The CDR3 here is CASSLRTGAYNEQFF. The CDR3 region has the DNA TGCGCCAGCAGCTTGCGGACAGGGGCCTACAATGAGCAGTTCTTC. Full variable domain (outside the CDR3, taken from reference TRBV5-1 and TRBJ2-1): KAGVTQTPRYLIKTRGQQVTLSCSPISGHRSVSWYQQTPGQGLQFLFEYFSETQRNKGNFPGRFSGRQFSNSRSEMNVSTLELGDSALYLCASSLRTGAYNEQFFGPGTRLTVL.

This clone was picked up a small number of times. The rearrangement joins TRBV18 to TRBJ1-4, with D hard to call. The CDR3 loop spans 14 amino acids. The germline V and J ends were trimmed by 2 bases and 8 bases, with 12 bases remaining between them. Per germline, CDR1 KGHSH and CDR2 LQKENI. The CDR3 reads CASSPVGNREKLFF. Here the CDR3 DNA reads TGTGCCAGCTCACCAGTAGGGAATCGGGAAAAACTGTTTTTT.

CDR3 sequence reads: CAWSVAAGSEKLFF. The CDR3 DNA reads as TGTGCCTGGAGTGTAGCGGCAGGGAGTGAAAAACTGTTTTTT. This chain connects TRBV30 to TRBJ1-4, with TRBD1 as a possible D gene (5 bases). The ends were cut back, 0 bases at V and 7 bases at J, with 12 bases in the middle. CDR3 length equals 14 residues. Germline V lookup: CDR1 GTSNPN, CDR2 SVGIG (reference sequence).

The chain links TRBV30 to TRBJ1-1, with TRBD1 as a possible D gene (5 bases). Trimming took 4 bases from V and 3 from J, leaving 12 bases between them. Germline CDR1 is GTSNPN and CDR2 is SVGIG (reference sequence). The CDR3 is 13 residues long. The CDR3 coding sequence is TGTGCCTGGAATGACCGGGACGACACTGAAGCTTTCTTT. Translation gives CAWNDRDDTEAFF.

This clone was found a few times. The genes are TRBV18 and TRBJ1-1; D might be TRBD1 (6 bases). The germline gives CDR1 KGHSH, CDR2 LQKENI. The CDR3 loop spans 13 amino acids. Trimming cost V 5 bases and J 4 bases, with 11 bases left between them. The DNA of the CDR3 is TGTGCCAGCTCAAACGCAGGGGCCACTGAAGCTTTCTTT. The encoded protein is CASSNAGATEAFF.

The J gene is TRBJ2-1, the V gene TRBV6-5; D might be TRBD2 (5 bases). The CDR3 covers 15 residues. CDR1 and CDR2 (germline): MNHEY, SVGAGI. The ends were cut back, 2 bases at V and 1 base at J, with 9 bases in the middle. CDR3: CASSYDGISYNEQFF. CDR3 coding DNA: TGTGCCAGCAGTTACGACGGGATTTCCTACAATGAGCAGTTCTTC.

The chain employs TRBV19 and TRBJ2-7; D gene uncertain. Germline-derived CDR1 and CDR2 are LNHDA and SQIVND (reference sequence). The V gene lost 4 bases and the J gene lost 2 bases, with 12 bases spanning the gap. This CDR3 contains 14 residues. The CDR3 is CASSTLLDPYEQYF. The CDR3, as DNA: TGTGCCAGTAGTACCCTCCTGGATCCCTACGAGCAGTACTTC.

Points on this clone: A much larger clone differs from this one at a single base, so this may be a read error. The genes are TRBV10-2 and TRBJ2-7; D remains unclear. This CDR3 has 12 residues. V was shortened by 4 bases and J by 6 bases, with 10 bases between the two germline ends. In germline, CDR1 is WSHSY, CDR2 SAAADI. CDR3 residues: CASSVTPGEQYF. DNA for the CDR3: TGCGCCAGCAGTGTGACCCCGGGCGAGCAGTACTTC.

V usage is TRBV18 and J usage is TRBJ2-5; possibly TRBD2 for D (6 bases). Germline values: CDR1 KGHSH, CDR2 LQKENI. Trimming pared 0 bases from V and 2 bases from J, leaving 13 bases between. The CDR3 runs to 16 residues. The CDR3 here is CASSPPSGDRQETQYF. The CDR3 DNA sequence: TGTGCCAGCTCACCACCGTCGGGGGACCGACAAGAGACCCAGTACTTC.

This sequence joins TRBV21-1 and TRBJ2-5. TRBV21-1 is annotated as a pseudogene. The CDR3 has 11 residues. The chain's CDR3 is CASSLGETQYF. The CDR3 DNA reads TGTGCCAGCAGTTTGGGGGAGACCCAGTACTTC.

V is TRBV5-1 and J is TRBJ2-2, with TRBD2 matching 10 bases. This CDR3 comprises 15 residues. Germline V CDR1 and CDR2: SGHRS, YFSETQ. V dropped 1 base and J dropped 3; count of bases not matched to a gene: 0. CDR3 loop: CASSLTSGDTGELFF. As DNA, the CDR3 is TGCGCCAGCAGCTTGACTAGCGGGGACACCGGGGAGCTGTTTTTT. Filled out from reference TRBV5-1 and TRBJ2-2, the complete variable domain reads KAGVTQTPRYLIKTRGQQVTLSCSPISGHRSVSWYQQTPGQGLQFLFEYFSETQRNKGNFPGRFSGRQFSNSRSEMNVSTLELGDSALYLCASSLTSGDTGELFFGEGSRLTVL.

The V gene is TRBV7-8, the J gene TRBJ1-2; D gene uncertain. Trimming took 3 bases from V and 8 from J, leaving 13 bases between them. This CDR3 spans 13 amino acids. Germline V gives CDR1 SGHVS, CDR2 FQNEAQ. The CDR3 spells CASSFNPSQGYTF. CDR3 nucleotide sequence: TGTGCCAGCAGCTTTAACCCCTCGCAGGGCTACACCTTC. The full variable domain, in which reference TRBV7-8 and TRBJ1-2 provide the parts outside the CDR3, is GAGVSQSPRYKVAKRGQDVALRCDPISGHVSLFWYQQALGQGPEFLTYFQNEAQLDKSGLPSDRFFAERPEGSVSTLKIQRTQQEDSAVYLCASSFNPSQGYTFGSGTRLTVV.

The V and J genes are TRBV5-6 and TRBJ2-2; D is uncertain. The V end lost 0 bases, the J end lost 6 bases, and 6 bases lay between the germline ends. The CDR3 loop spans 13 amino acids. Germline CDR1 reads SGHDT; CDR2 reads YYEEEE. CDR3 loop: CASSLVLSGELFF. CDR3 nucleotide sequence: TGTGCCAGCAGCTTGGTTTTGTCCGGGGAGCTGTTTTTT.

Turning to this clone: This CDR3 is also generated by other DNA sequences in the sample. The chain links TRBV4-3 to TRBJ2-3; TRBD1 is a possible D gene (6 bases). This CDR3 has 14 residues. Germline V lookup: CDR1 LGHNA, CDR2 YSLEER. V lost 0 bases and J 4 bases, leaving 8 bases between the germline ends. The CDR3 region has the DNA TGCGCCAGCAGCCAAGACAGGGGTGCAGATACGCAGTATTTT. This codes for CASSQDRGADTQYF.

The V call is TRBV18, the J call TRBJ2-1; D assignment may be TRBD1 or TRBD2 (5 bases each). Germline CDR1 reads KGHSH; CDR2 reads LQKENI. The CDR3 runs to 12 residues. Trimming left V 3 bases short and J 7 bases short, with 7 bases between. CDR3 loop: CASSPWGNEQFF. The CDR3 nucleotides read TGTGCCAGCTCACCGTGGGGGAATGAGCAGTTCTTC.

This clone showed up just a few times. CDR3 in DNA: TGTGCCAGCTCACCAACGCTAGCGGGAACTAACAATGAGCAGTTCTTC. Its translation: CASSPTLAGTNNEQFF. This chain joins TRBV18 and TRBJ2-1; the match to TRBD2 covers 9 bases. Germline assignment: CDR1 KGHSH and CDR2 LQKENI. The CDR3 loop spans 16 amino acids. J gave up 5 bases and V 2 bases, and 7 bases lay outside the gene matches.

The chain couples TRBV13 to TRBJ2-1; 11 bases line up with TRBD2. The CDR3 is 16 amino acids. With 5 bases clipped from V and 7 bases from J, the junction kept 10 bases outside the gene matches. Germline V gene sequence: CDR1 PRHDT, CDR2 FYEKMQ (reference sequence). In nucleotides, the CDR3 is TGTGCCAGCAGCCCACCTAGCGGGAGGTCCTCAAATGAGCAGTTCTTC. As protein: CASSPPSGRSSNEQFF.

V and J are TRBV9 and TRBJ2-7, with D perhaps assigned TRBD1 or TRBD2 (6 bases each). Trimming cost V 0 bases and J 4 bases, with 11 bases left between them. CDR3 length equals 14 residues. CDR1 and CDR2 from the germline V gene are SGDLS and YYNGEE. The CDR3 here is CASSVGGADYEQYF. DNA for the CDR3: TGTGCCAGCAGCGTAGGGGGGGCTGATTACGAGCAGTACTTC.

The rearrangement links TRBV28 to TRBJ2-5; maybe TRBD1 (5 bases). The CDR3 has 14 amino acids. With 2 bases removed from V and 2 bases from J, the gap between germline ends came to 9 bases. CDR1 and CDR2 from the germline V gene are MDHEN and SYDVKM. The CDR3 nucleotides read TGTGCCAGCAGTTTACCCAGGGAACAAGAGACCCAGTACTTC. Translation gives CASSLPREQETQYF.